These T cell receptor beta chains were read from a single sample in a study of T cell responses to AZD1222 COVID-19 vaccine. Profiled with immunoSEQ multiplex PCR; TCRdb holds only in-frame clones, not every one. The sample lists 90,000 to 110,000 clones, 82% occurring once. The sequences come from peripheral blood, collected on day 0 of AZD1222 vaccination. These receptors originate from an adult in good health. The CDR3 runs from the conserved cysteine through the conserved F or W. Each record gives: D gene, clone size, CDR3 length, J gene, V gene, CDR3 protein, CDR3 DNA. D genes are given only for firm matches. For some rows the clone size is stated as once, few or many, or as a class when expanded; others skip it.

. few 15 TRBJ1-6 TRBV2 CASSARGGFGEPLHF TGTGCCAGCAGCGCCCGGGGGGGGTTCGGCGAACCCCTCCACTTT
. . 14 TRBJ1-1 TRBV19 CASRVGAGGTEAFF TGTGCCAGTAGAGTAGGGGCTGGAGGCACTGAAGCTTTCTTT
TRBD1 . 15 TRBJ2-7 TRBV7-8 CASSIDRGFFYEQYF TGTGCCAGCAGCATAGACAGGGGGTTTTTCTACGAGCAGTACTTC
TRBD1 . 15 TRBJ1-1 TRBV11-2 CASSSRPTGVTEAFF TGTGCCAGCAGCTCCCGGCCGACAGGGGTAACTGAAGCTTTCTTT
TRBD1 . 13 TRBJ2-7 TRBV5-1 CASRSQGVYEQYF TGCGCCAGCAGATCACAGGGGGTATACGAGCAGTACTTC
TRBD2 . 13 TRBJ2-1 TRBV6-2/TRBV6-3 CASSSGLANEQFF TGTGCCAGCAGTTCGGGACTAGCAAATGAGCAGTTCTTC
. once 17 TRBJ2-3 TRBV6-2/TRBV6-3 CASRPNPPSWGPDTQYF TGTGCCAGCAGACCTAACCCCCCTTCGTGGGGGCCAGATACGCAGTATTTT
. . 13 TRBJ2-5 TRBV29-1 CSGRQASQETQYF TGCAGCGGTCGACAGGCCAGCCAAGAGACCCAGTACTTC
. few 15 TRBJ1-1 TRBV18 CASSPLVGGGAEAFF TGTGCCAGCTCACCCCTCGTGGGGGGCGGGGCTGAAGCTTTCTTT
TRBD1 . 18 TRBJ1-3 TRBV5-1 CASSLAVRDRVGGNTIYF TGCGCCAGCAGCTTGGCTGTCCGGGACAGGGTCGGTGGAAACACCATATATTTT
. . 16 TRBJ2-3 TRBV5-1 CASSPASRSSTDTQYF TGCGCCAGCAGCCCCGCAAGCCGATCTAGCACAGATACGCAGTATTTT
. . 15 TRBJ2-7 TRBV7-6 CASSLVSGRGYEQYF TGTGCCAGCAGCTTAGTATCGGGTAGGGGCTACGAGCAGTACTTC
. . 15 TRBJ1-3 TRBV5-1 CASSVDGNSGNTIYF TGCGCCAGCAGCGTGGACGGGAACTCTGGAAACACCATATATTTT
. . 13 TRBJ2-1 TRBV7-8 CASSSGFSYEQFF TGTGCCAGCAGCTCCGGTTTTTCGTACGAGCAGTTCTTC
. once 11 TRBJ1-4 TRBV29-1 CSVESGNKLFF TGCAGCGTTGAATCAGGGAACAAACTGTTTTTT
. . 13 TRBJ2-5 TRBV6-5 CASSYPGSETQYF TGTGCCAGCAGTTACCCGGGGTCGGAGACCCAGTACTTC
. . 13 TRBJ2-7 TRBV6-2/TRBV6-3 CASSYLPVYEQYF TGTGCCAGCAGTTACTTGCCAGTCTACGAGCAGTACTTC
. . 14 TRBJ1-5 TRBV5-6 CASSSGALGQPQHF TGTGCCAGCAGCTCGGGAGCCTTGGGGCAGCCCCAGCATTTT
TRBD1 . 12 TRBJ1-2 TRBV7-9 CASSLETGSYTF TGTGCCAGCAGCTTAGAGACAGGGAGCTACACCTTC
. . 13 TRBJ1-5 TRBV19 CASSRDFGVPQHF TGTGCCAGTAGTAGGGACTTTGGGGTGCCCCAGCATTTT
. . 15 TRBJ1-2 TRBV14 CASSRLLSSSYGYTF TGTGCCAGCAGCCGGCTGTTGTCCTCTTCCTATGGCTACACCTTC
. . 15 TRBJ1-2 TRBV5-6 CASSDDLTSSYGYTF TGTGCCAGCAGCGACGACCTCACGAGCTCCTATGGCTACACCTTC
. . 13 TRBJ2-2 TRBV3-1/TRBV3-2 CASSQVYLGELFF TGTGCCAGCAGCCAGGTCTACCTCGGGGAGCTGTTTTTT
. . 13 TRBJ1-2 TRBV7-9 CAQEAVRNYGYTF TGTGCCCAGGAGGCAGTGCGCAACTATGGCTACACCTTC
TRBD1 . 19 TRBJ1-1 TRBV18 CASSPSSSGTGYRNTEAFF TGTGCCAGCTCACCATCGTCTTCGGGGACAGGGTATAGGAACACTGAAGCTTTCTTT
. . 15 TRBJ2-3 TRBV11-3 CASSLDSHREDTQYF TGTGCCAGCAGCTTAGATTCTCACAGGGAAGATACGCAGTATTTT
TRBD1 . 16 TRBJ1-4 TRBV2 CASSESGRQGNEKLFF TGTGCCAGCAGTGAAAGCGGGAGACAGGGGAATGAAAAACTGTTTTTT
. . 17 TRBJ1-6 TRBV7-9 CASSSAGGRGYNSPLHF TGTGCCAGCAGCTCGGCTGGGGGGAGAGGCTATAATTCACCCCTCCACTTT
. . 13 TRBJ1-2 TRBV5-4 CASSLAEGRGYTF TGTGCCAGCAGCTTGGCCGAGGGTAGGGGCTACACCTTC
. once 13 TRBJ1-1 TRBV4-1 CASSPGSATEAFF TGCGCCAGCAGCCCCGGGTCTGCGACTGAAGCTTTCTTT
. . 16 TRBJ1-3 TRBV9 CASSVGIWSPGNTIYF TGTGCCAGCAGCGTAGGGATTTGGTCACCTGGAAACACCATATATTTT
. . 15 TRBJ2-4 TRBV7-2 CASSFLGAAKNIQYF TGTGCCAGCAGCTTCTTAGGGGCAGCCAAAAACATTCAGTACTTC
. . 15 TRBJ2-3 TRBV4-2 CASSQEAVGTDTQYF TGTGCCAGCAGCCAAGAAGCAGTGGGTACAGATACGCAGTATTTT